What follows is one T cell receptor beta chain and its context. Its antigen is still unknown. Base quality data are lacking; no much larger clone is found one base away. The germline V gene (reference sequence) specifies DFQATT as CDR1 and SNEGSKA as CDR2. V trim: 0 bases; J trim: 8 bases; unmatched bases: 9. The CDR3 contains 14 residues, cysteine and phenylalanine counted. Only the CDR3 portion is preserved as DNA: 42 bases, with reading frame beginning at the first base. Peripheral blood CD8+ and CD4+ T cells from healthy donors, Susac syndrome patients and multiple sclerosis patients were profiled using high-throughput TCR beta sequencing. The multiple sclerosis controls were treatment-naive patients who had stable or active relapsing-remitting disease and met the revised McDonald criteria. Bulk CD8+ and CD4+ T cells were purified by magnetic negative isolation, while CD8+ TEMRA cells were enriched using FACS. Blood was drawn into EDTA tubes, processed within 24 hours, and PBMCs were isolated by density gradient centrifugation. PBMCs intended for TCR sequencing were frozen in liquid nitrogen and were later thawed in a 37 degrees C water bath. The sorted or isolated CD4+, CD8+ and CD8+ TEMRA cells had a purity of 90% or higher.

The sample originates from a study of CD8 T cells in Susac syndrome (dated by TCRdb to about 2019). As for the study more broadly: The study used repertoire sequencing to test whether antigen drove CD8+ T cell activation and differentiation in Susac syndrome.

RNA was extracted with the RNeasy kit and roughly 0.45 to 1 ug was reverse transcribed using random hexamers. TCR beta CDR3 regions were amplified with the immunoSEQ multiplex PCR assay covering 54 Vbeta and 13 Jbeta segments. PCR amplification bias was corrected by using a synthetic template baseline for primer optimization and computational correction. Regarding the original processing steps: Reads were assigned to V, D and J genes according to IMGT and analyzed in immunoSEQ Analyzer, with only productive sequences retained. Clonality was calculated as one minus the Shannon entropy normalized by log2 of the number of productive unique sequences. Public and private clones were assessed among the 100 most prevalent clones of each patient and control. Susac-specific clones were defined as absent from healthy and MS cohorts, about 1,100 published viral clones and other ImmuneACCESS disease sequences. TCRdb reworked the public reads: Q25 trimming with fastp, MiXCR clone assembly, productive beta chains retained. Here each entry gathers all rows of one CDR3 protein and keeps the most common genes and DNA. TCRdb, rather than the study authors, made the V and J calls. This sample has about 130,000 distinct CDR3 sequences in its table, and roughly 94% of those were observed once. The ten largest account for about 0.13% of the sample.

Study-wide conclusions, independent of this receptor: The study acknowledged that relatively few individuals were included in the TCR sequencing and HLA analysis.

This receptor was taken from a human donor with multiple sclerosis. The sequence is built from TRBV20-1 and TRBJ1-2, with 7 bases aligning to TRBD1. Sequencing was carried out using CD4+ T cells from PBMCs. CDR3 reads: CSARDHWQGDGYTF. The DNA sequence is given as TGCAGTGCTAGAGATCATTGGCAGGGGGACGGCTACACCTTC.